The sequence of this T cell receptor beta chain was determined in a study of blood T cell repertoires in COVID-19. Germline V CDR1 and CDR2: GTSNPN, SVGIG (reference sequence). Trimming stripped 0 bases from V and 6 bases from J, with 17 bases between. This CDR3 contains 15 residues. As handled by the study authors: Nucleated cell counts were estimated from reference gene primer amplification. TCRdb's copy holds only in-frame clones and misses some; the assay was immunoSEQ multiplex PCR. V and J calls plus clone size are reproduced from that table; the DNA served to infer D and trimming. The repertoire has over 200,000 clones, approximately 83% of them found once; the top ten carry about 4.4%.

This clonotype originated in a man aged 50-60 years with active or convalescent COVID-19. Sequencing input: peripheral blood. This sequence joins TRBV30 and TRBJ1-2; perhaps TRBD1 as D (5 bases). The CDR3 loop reads CAWSVSPREGNGYTF. The CDR3, as DNA: TGTGCCTGGAGTGTATCCCCCAGGGAGGGGAATGGCTACACCTTC. Full variable domain (outside the CDR3, taken from reference TRBV30 and TRBJ1-2): SQTIHQWPATLVQPVGSPLSLECTVEGTSNPNLYWYRQAAGRGLQLLFYSVGIGQISSEVPQNLSASRPQDRQFILSSKKLLLSDSGFYLCAWSVSPREGNGYTFGSGTRLTVV.